The rows below give T cell receptor beta chains drawn from one sample of a study. Using its own MiXCR run on the 5' RACE reads, TCRdb lists one record per CDR3 protein. The sample has under 9,500 distinct CDR3 sequences, around a third seen once. The source material was Tregs sorted from blood. Receptors were obtained from a female donor with breast cancer. CDR3s include the opening cysteine and the closing phenylalanine or tryptophan. A D gene is named only where the DNA matches it firmly. Some rows have no size entry. The others give once, few or many, or a class for an expanded clone.

j_call: TRBJ1-5
v_call: TRBV6-5
clone_size: medium-sized
d_call: NA
cdr3_nt: TGTGCCAGCAGGAAAGGACAGTTGAATCAGCCCCAGCATTTT
cdr3_aa: CASRKGQLNQPQHF

j_call: TRBJ2-7
v_call: TRBV6-6
clone_size: NA
d_call: NA
cdr3_nt: TGTGGCAGCAGTTACTATGGGTCGGTCTCTTTGCAGCAGTACTTC
cdr3_aa: CGSSYYGSVSLQQYF

j_call: TRBJ1-2
v_call: TRBV10-3
clone_size: medium-sized
d_call: TRBD1
cdr3_nt: TGTGCCATCAGTGGGGACAGCCGTTCGGGTGGCTACACCTTC
cdr3_aa: CAISGDSRSGGYTF

j_call: TRBJ2-1
v_call: TRBV11-2
clone_size: NA
d_call: TRBD2
cdr3_nt: TGTGCCAGCAGCTTAGGGGTTAGCGGGATTTACAATGAGCAGTTCTTC
cdr3_aa: CASSLGVSGIYNEQFF

j_call: TRBJ2-5
v_call: TRBV20-1
clone_size: NA
d_call: TRBD2
cdr3_nt: TGCAGTGCTAAAGAAGCGGGAGGGGGTGAGACCCAGTACTTC
cdr3_aa: CSAKEAGGGETQYF

j_call: TRBJ2-1
v_call: TRBV5-4
clone_size: few
d_call: NA
cdr3_nt: TGTGCCCGCAGCAGGACTCGCAATGAGCAGTTCTTC
cdr3_aa: CARSRTRNEQFF

j_call: TRBJ2-7
v_call: TRBV12-3/TRBV12-4
clone_size: NA
d_call: TRBD2
cdr3_nt: TGTGCCAGCAGTTTTCGCGGGAGAAGTTACGAGCAGTACTTC
cdr3_aa: CASSFRGRSYEQYF

j_call: TRBJ2-7
v_call: TRBV20-1
clone_size: once
d_call: NA
cdr3_nt: TGCAGTGCTAGAGATCCGTCGGCGAGAAGGGTCGGCGAGCAGTACTTC
cdr3_aa: CSARDPSARRVGEQYF

j_call: TRBJ1-5
v_call: TRBV20-1
clone_size: NA
d_call: NA
cdr3_nt: TGCAGTGCTAGGTGGGACCTGGCCCTCAATCAGCCCCAGCATTTT
cdr3_aa: CSARWDLALNQPQHF

j_call: TRBJ1-4
v_call: TRBV20-1
clone_size: few
d_call: NA
cdr3_nt: TGCAGTGCTGGGAGGAATGAAAAACTGTTTTTT
cdr3_aa: CSAGRNEKLFF